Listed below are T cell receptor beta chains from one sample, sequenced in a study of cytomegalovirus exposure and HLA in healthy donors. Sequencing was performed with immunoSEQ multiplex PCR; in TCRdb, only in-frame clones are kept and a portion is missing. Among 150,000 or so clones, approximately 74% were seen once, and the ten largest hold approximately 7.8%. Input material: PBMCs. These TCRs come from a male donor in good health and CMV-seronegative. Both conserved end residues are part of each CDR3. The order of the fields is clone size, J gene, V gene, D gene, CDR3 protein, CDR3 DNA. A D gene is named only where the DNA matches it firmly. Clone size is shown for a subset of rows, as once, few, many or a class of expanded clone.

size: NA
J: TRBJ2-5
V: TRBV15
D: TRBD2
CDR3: CATSRELAVNQETQYF
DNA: TGTGCCACCAGCAGAGAACTAGCGGTAAACCAAGAGACCCAGTACTTC

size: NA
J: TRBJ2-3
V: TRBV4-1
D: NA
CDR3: CASSQGLVEDTQYF
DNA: TGCGCCAGCAGCCAAGGACTAGTTGAAGATACGCAGTATTTT

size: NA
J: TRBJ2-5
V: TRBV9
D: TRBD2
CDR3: CASSVATSGGAETQYF
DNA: TGTGCCAGCAGCGTAGCTACTAGCGGGGGGGCAGAGACCCAGTACTTC

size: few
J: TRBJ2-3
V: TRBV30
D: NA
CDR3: CAWSVRVRGTDTQYF
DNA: TGTGCCTGGAGTGTACGGGTCAGGGGCACAGATACGCAGTATTTT

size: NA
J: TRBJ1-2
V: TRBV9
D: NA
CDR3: CASSPTQGSSYGYTF
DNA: TGTGCCAGCAGCCCAACCCAGGGATCCTCCTATGGCTACACCTTC

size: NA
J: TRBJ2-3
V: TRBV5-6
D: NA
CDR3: CASSLGRGNTDTQYF
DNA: TGTGCCAGCAGCCTGGGTAGAGGGAACACAGATACGCAGTATTTT

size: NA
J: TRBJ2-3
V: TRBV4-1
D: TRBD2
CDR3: CASSQDSEGGTDTQYF
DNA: TGCGCCAGCAGCCAAGATTCCGAGGGAGGGACAGATACGCAGTATTTT

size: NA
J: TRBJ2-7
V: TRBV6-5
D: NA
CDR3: CASSQTWASYEQYF
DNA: TGTGCCAGCAGCCAAACCTGGGCATCCTACGAGCAGTACTTC

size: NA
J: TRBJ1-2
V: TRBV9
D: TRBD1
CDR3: CASNDRVYGYTF
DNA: TGTGCCAGCAATGACAGGGTATATGGCTACACCTTC

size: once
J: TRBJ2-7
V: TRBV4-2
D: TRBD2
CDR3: CASSQERRTSGSGYEQYF
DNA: TGTGCCAGCAGCCAAGAAAGACGGACTAGCGGGAGTGGCTACGAGCAGTACTTC

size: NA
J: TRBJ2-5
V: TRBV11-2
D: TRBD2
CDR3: CASSLAGGVRETQYF
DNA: TGTGCCAGCAGCTTAGCGGGGGGGGTGAGAGAGACCCAGTACTTC

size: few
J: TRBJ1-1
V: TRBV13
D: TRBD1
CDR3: CASSPRDRVYTEAFF
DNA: TGTGCCAGCAGCCCCCGGGACAGGGTGTACACTGAAGCTTTCTTT